This entry features one T cell receptor beta chain sequence. Its target antigen remains unknown. No base-level quality is on record; no much larger clone is a single base apart. This entry comes from a study of patients and donors after allogeneic stem cell transplantation (dated by TCRdb to about 2020). Receptors were amplified or captured by RT-PCR. The sequencer was a NextSeq 550. The raw public data were reprocessed by TCRdb itself: fastp quality trimming at Q25, MiXCR clonotype calling, in-frame beta chains only. Every CDR3 protein is listed once, alongside the most common genes and DNA of its rows. The sample table records 70,000 to 95,000 distinct CDR3 sequences; approximately 5.2% of these occur just once. Jointly, the top ten make up 2.6% of the sample. The germline V gene (reference sequence) provides CDR1 DFQATT and CDR2 SNEGSKA. From the cysteine through the phenylalanine, the CDR3 covers 14 amino acids. The retained sequence is limited to the CDR3, 42 bases, with the frame set at the first base. The germline V end is reduced by 5 bases and the J end by 1 base; junction bases left unmatched: 6.

The receptor chain draws on TRBV20-1 and TRBJ2-3; a stretch of 7 junction bases matches TRBD2. Sequenced material: blood, either unsorted or a sorted T cell fraction (not recorded which). This TCR derives from a human donor who was either an allogeneic HSCT recipient or a stem cell or donor lymphocyte infusion donor (not recorded which). It is not recorded whose cells these are; they may come from a transplant donor. The bases are TGCAGTGCTCCCTCGGCGGGGGGCACAGATACGCAGTATTTT. This translates into CSAPSAGGTDTQYF.